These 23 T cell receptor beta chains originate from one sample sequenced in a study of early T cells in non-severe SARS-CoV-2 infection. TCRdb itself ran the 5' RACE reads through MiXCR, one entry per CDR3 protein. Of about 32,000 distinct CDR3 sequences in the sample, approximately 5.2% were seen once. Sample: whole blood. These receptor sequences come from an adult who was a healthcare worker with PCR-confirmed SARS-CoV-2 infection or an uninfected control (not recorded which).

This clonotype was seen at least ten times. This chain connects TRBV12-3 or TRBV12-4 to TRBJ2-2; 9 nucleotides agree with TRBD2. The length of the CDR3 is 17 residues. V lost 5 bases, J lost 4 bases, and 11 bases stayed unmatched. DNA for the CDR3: TGTGCCAGCAGTGGAGCGGCGGGAGGGCCGTCCACCGGGGAGCTGTTTTTT. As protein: CASSGAAGGPSTGELFF.

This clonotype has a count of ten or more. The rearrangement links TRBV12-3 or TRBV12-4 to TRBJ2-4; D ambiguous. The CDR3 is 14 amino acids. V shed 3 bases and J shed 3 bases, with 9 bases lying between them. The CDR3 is CASSFPRVKNIQYF. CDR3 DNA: TGTGCCAGCAGTTTCCCCCGGGTCAAAAACATTCAGTACTTC.

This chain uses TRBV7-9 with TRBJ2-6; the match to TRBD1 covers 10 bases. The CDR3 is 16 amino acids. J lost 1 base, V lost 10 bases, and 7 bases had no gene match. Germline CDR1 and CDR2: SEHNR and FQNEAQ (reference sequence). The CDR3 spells CATPGQGTSGANVLTF. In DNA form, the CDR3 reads TGTGCCACCCCGGGACAGGGGACATCTGGGGCCAACGTCCTGACTTTC. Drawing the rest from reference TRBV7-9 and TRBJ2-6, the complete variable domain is DTGVSQNPRHKITKRGQNVTFRCDPISEHNRLYWYRQTLGQGPEFLTYFQNEAQLEKSRLLSDRFSAERPKGSFSTLEIQRTEQGDSAMYLCATPGQGTSGANVLTFGAGSRLTVL.

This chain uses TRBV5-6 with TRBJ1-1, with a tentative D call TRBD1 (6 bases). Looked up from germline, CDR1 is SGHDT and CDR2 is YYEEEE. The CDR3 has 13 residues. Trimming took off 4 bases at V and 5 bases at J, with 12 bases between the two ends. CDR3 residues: CASSPRGGTEAFF. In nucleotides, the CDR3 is TGTGCCAGCAGCCCCAGGGGAGGTACTGAAGCTTTCTTT.

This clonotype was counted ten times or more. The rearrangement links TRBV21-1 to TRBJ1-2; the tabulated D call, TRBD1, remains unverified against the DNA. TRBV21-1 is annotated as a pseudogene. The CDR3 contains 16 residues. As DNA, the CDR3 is TGTGCCAGCAGCAAAGTTAAGGGACAACGCTTAACGAACTACACCTTC. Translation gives CASSKVKGQRLTNYTF.

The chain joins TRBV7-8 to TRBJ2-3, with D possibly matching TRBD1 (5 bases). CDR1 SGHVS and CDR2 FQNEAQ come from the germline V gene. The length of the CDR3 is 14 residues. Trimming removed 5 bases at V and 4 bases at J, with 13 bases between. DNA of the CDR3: TGTGCCAGCAGCCCGCGGACACCCCCAGATACGCAGTATTTT. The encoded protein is CASSPRTPPDTQYF.

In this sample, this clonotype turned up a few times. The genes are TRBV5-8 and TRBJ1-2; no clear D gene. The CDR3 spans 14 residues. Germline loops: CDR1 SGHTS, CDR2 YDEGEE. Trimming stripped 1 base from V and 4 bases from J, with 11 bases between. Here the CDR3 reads CASSLSGEAYGYTF. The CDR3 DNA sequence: TGTGCCAGCAGCTTGAGCGGGGAGGCCTATGGCTACACCTTC.

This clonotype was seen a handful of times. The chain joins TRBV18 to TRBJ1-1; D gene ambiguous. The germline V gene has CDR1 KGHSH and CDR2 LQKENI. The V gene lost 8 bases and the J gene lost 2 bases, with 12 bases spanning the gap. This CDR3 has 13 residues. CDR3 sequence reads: CASQNDGNTEAFF. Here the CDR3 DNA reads TGTGCCAGCCAGAACGACGGAAACACTGAAGCTTTCTTT.

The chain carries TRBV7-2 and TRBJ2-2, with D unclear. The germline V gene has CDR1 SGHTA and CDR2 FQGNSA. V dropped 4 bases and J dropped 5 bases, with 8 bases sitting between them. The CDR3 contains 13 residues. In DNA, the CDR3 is TGTGCCAGCAGCTCCCGGCGGACCGGGGAGCTGTTTTTT. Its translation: CASSSRRTGELFF.

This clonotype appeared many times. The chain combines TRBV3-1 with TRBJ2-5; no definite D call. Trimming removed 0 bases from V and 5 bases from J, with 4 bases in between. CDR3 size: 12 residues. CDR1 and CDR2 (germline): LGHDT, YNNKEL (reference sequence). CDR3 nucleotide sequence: TGTGCCAGCAGCCAAGATATGGAGACCCAGTACTTC. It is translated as CASSQDMETQYF.

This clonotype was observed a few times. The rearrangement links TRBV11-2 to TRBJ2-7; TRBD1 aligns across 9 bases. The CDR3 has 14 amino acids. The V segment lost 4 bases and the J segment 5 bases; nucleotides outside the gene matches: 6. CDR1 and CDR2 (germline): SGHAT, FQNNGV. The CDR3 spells CASSSGQGKDEQYF. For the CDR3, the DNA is TGTGCCAGCAGCTCGGGACAGGGTAAGGACGAGCAGTACTTC.

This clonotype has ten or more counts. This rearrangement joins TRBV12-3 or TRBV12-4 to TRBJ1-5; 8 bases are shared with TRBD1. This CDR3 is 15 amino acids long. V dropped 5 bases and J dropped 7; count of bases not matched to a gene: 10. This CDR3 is CASSLSRGLGQPQHF. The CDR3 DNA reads TGTGCCAGCAGTCTCAGCAGGGGGCTCGGGCAGCCCCAGCATTTT.

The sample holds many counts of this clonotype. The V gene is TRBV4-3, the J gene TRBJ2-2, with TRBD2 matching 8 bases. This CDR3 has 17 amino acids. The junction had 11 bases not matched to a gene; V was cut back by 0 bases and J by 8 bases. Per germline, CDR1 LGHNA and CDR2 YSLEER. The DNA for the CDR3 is TGCGCCAGCAGCCAAGAGCGGAGCGGGAGTTGGGTTGGGGAGCTGTTTTTT. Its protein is CASSQERSGSWVGELFF.

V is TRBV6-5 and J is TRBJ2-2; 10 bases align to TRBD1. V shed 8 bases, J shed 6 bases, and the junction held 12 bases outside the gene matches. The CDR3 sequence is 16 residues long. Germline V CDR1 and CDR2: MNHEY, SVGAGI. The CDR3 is CASAGSDRGRAGELFF. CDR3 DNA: TGTGCCAGCGCGGGAAGTGACAGGGGGCGAGCCGGGGAGCTGTTTTTT.

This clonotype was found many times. DNA for the CDR3: TGTGCCAGTAGTCCCAGCGGGGGCTTCTACGAGCAGTACTTC. It encodes CASSPSGGFYEQYF. V is TRBV19 and J is TRBJ2-7; 8 bases match TRBD2. The CDR3 runs 14 residues. Germline CDR1 and CDR2: LNHDA and SQIVND (reference sequence). Trimming removed 5 bases from V and 3 bases from J; junction bases left unmatched: 6. The whole variable domain, remainder taken from reference TRBV19 and TRBJ2-7, is DGGITQSPKYLFRKEGQNVTLSCEQNLNHDAMYWYRQDPGQGLRLIYYSQIVNDFQKGDIAEGYSVSREKKESFPLTVTSAQKNPTAFYLCASSPSGGFYEQYFGPGTRLTVT.

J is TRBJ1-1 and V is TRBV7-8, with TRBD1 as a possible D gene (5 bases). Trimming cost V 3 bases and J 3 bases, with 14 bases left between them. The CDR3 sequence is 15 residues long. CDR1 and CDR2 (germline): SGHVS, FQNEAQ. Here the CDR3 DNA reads TGTGCCAGCAGCTTTACCGGGACCGCGGACACTGAAGCTTTCTTT. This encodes CASSFTGTADTEAFF.

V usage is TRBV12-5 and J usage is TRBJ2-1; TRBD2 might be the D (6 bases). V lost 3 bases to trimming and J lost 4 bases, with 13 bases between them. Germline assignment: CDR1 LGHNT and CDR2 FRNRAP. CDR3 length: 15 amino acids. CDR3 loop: CASGFWREEYNEQFF. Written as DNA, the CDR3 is TGTGCTAGTGGTTTTTGGCGGGAAGAATACAATGAGCAGTTCTTC.

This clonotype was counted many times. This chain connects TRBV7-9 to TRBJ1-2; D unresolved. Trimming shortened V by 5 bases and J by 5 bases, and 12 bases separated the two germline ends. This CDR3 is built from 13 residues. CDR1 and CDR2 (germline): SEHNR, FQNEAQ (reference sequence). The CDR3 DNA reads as TGTGCCAGCAGCCCGTCCCATGTGTATGGCTACACCTTC. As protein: CASSPSHVYGYTF.

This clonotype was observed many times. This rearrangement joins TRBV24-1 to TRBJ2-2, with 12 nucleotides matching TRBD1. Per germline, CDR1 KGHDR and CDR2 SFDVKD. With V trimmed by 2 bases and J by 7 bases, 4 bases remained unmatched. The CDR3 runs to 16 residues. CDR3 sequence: CATSDSGTGGFGELFF. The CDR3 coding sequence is TGTGCCACCAGTGATTCCGGGACAGGGGGCTTCGGGGAGCTGTTTTTT.

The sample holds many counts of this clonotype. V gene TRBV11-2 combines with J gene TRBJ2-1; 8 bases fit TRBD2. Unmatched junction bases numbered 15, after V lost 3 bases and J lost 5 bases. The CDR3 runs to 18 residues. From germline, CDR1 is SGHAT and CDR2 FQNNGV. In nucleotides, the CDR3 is TGTGCCAGCAGCTTCCGGGCCCGGCCCGGGCGGGGGGACAATGAGCAGTTCTTC. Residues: CASSFRARPGRGDNEQFF.

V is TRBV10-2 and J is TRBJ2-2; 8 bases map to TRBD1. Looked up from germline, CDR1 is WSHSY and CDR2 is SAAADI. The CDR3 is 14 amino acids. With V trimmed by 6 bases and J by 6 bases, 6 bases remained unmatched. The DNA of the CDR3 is TGCGCCAGCAGAAAGACAGGGGTGGCCGGGGAGCTGTTTTTT. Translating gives CASRKTGVAGELFF.

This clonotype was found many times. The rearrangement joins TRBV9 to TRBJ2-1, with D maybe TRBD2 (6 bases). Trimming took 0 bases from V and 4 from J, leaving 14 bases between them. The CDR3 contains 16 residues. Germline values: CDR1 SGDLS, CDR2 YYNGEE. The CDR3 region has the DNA TGTGCCAGCAGCGTAGCTATGGCGGGGCCGTACAATGAGCAGTTCTTC. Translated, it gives CASSVAMAGPYNEQFF.

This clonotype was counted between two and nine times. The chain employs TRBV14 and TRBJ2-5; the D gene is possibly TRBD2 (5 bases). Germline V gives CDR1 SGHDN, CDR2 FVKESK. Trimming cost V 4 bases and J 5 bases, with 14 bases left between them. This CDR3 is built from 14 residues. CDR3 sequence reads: CASSPQDRGETQYF. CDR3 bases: TGTGCCAGCAGCCCTCAGGACCGAGGGGAGACCCAGTACTTC.